One and the same sample provided the 22 T cell receptor beta chains below, sequenced in a study of T cell responses to AZD1222 COVID-19 vaccine. The repertoire was sequenced with immunoSEQ multiplex PCR; TCRdb's copy has only in-frame clones and lacks some. The table lists 100,000 or so clones, approximately 90% of them singletons. The sequencing used peripheral blood, collected on day 0 of AZD1222 vaccination. These receptors were collected from an adult in good health.

The rearrangement joins TRBV7-9 to TRBJ1-3; 8 nucleotides align to TRBD1. The ends lost 5 bases at V and 7 bases at J; junction bases unmatched: 10. The CDR3 loop spans 15 amino acids. Per germline, CDR1 SEHNR and CDR2 FQNEAQ (reference sequence). CDR3 residues: CASSTGQGAWNTIYF. The DNA for the CDR3 is TGTGCCAGCAGCACTGGACAGGGAGCTTGGAACACCATATATTTT.

V gene TRBV19 combines with J gene TRBJ1-2, with D unclear. Germline assignment: CDR1 LNHDA and CDR2 SQIVND (reference sequence). The CDR3 runs 12 residues. Trimming took off 5 bases at V and 8 bases at J, with 12 bases between the two ends. CDR3 loop: CASSRGLLGYTF. The CDR3 DNA reads TGTGCCAGTAGTCGTGGCTTGTTGGGCTACACCTTC.

The V gene is TRBV3-1 (or the pseudogene TRBV3-2), the J gene TRBJ2-1; 11 bases are a match to TRBD2. Germline loops: CDR1 LGHDT, CDR2 YNNKEL (reference sequence). V lost 5 bases to trimming and J lost 6 bases; unmatched junction nucleotides: 6. This CDR3 is 15 amino acids long. Here the CDR3 DNA reads TGTGCCAGCAGCTCTAGCGGGAGGTCTGTCAATGAGCAGTTCTTC. This gives the protein CASSSSGRSVNEQFF.

The CDR3 nucleotides are TGTGCCAGCAGCCAAGGGATTGTGTTGGAGCCTGTTTTGGGGTACAATGAGCAGTTCTTC. Translation gives CASSQGIVLEPVLGYNEQFF. The chain uses TRBV3-1 (or the pseudogene TRBV3-2) and TRBJ2-1; D not certain. Germline V gene sequence: CDR1 LGHDT, CDR2 YNNKEL (reference sequence). The CDR3 is made up of 20 amino acids. Deletions cut 1 base from V and 4 bases from J, with 26 bases between.

The chain joins TRBV24-1 to TRBJ2-1, with 7 nucleotides matching TRBD1. The length of the CDR3 is 12 residues. Germline-derived CDR1 and CDR2 are KGHDR and SFDVKD. V shed 10 bases, J shed 4 bases, and the junction held 3 bases outside the gene matches. CDR3 in amino acids: CATADRYNEQFF. In DNA form, the CDR3 reads TGTGCCACAGCGGACAGGTACAATGAGCAGTTCTTC.

The V gene is TRBV20-1, the J gene TRBJ2-2; D remains ambiguous. Trimming cost V 3 bases and J 2 bases, with 7 bases left between them. This CDR3 is 13 amino acids long. Germline assignment: CDR1 DFQATT and CDR2 SNEGSKA (reference sequence). The CDR3 sequence: CSASAHNTGELFF. CDR3 DNA sequence: TGCAGTGCTAGTGCCCATAACACCGGGGAGCTGTTTTTT.

V usage is TRBV5-1 and J usage is TRBJ1-2; 8 positions agree with TRBD1. Per the germline V gene, CDR1 is SGHRS and CDR2 is YFSETQ. This CDR3 is 14 amino acids long. J was trimmed by 4 bases and V by 0 bases; bases with no gene match: 2. CDR3 sequence reads: CASSLGDRPYGYTF. The CDR3 DNA follows: TGCGCCAGCAGCTTGGGGGACAGGCCCTATGGCTACACCTTC.

The chain recombines TRBV19 with TRBJ1-1; D uncertain. CDR1 and CDR2 from the germline V gene are LNHDA and SQIVND (reference sequence). There are 13 residues in the CDR3. Trimming shortened V by 3 bases and J by 1 base, and 6 bases separated the two germline ends. As DNA, the CDR3 is TGTGCCAGTAGTATTGGAAGGAACACTGAAGCTTTCTTT. This encodes CASSIGRNTEAFF.

The chain recombines TRBV5-1 with TRBJ1-6; D is perhaps TRBD1 (6 bases). Germline-derived CDR1 and CDR2 are SGHRS and YFSETQ. The V and J ends lost 4 bases and 7 bases respectively, with 12 bases between them. The CDR3 length is 14 residues. CDR3 DNA: TGCGCCAGCAGCCCAGGGGACGGGAATTCACCCCTCCACTTT. Protein: CASSPGDGNSPLHF.

This clone was counted a single time. This chain links TRBV6-1 with TRBJ1-5; the D gene is possibly TRBD1 (6 bases). CDR3 size: 14 residues. Trimming took off 3 bases at V and 4 bases at J, with 10 bases between the two ends. Germline assignment: CDR1 MNHNS and CDR2 SASEGT. The CDR3 sequence: CASSDLTGNQPQHF. In DNA, the CDR3 is TGTGCCAGCAGTGATCTCACAGGGAATCAGCCCCAGCATTTT.

V is TRBV6-5 and J is TRBJ2-7; D remains ambiguous. The germline V gene encodes CDR1 MNHEY and CDR2 SVGAGI. The CDR3 spans 12 residues. Trimming stripped 10 bases from V and 3 bases from J, with 13 bases between. CDR3 DNA sequence: TGTGCCACCTCTACCCTGGGCTACGAGCAGTACTTC. This sequence encodes CATSTLGYEQYF.

V gene TRBV21-1 combines with J gene TRBJ2-7; the DNA was not used to check the table's D call, TRBD1. TRBV21-1 is tagged as a pseudogene. This CDR3 is built from 17 residues. The CDR3 coding sequence is TGTGCCAGCAGCAAATTTTTAGGTGGACAGGGGGCGTGCGAGCAGTACTTC. It translates to CASSKFLGGQGACEQYF.

This clone appeared a single time. V and J are TRBV29-1 and TRBJ2-3; TRBD1 aligns across 10 bases. Germline V gene sequence: CDR1 SQVTM, CDR2 ANQGSEA. This CDR3 has 15 residues. V was clipped by 5 bases and J by 1 base; unmatched bases: 6. As DNA, the CDR3 is TGCAGCGTTCCCCTGGGACAGGGGCGCACAGATACGCAGTATTTT. It is translated as CSVPLGQGRTDTQYF.

This chain links TRBV2 with TRBJ2-6; D is uncertain. Trimming took 2 bases from V and 0 from J, leaving 8 bases between them. The CDR3 loop spans 16 amino acids. The germline gives CDR1 SNHLY, CDR2 FYNNEI. CDR3 residues: CASSEMADSGANVLTF. CDR3 coding DNA: TGTGCCAGCAGTGAAATGGCGGACTCTGGGGCCAACGTCCTGACTTTC.

This chain links TRBV9 with TRBJ2-1; 10 bases are shared with TRBD2. Germline assignment: CDR1 SGDLS and CDR2 YYNGEE. With V trimmed by 2 bases and J by 0 bases, 2 bases remained unmatched. The CDR3 runs 16 residues. The CDR3 region has the DNA TGTGCCAGCAGCGTTTCTAGCGGGAGCTCCTACAATGAGCAGTTCTTC. Its protein product is CASSVSSGSSYNEQFF.

In its sample, this clone was seen once. This chain uses TRBV2 with TRBJ1-5, with D unresolved. The germline gives CDR1 SNHLY, CDR2 FYNNEI. Trimming pared 8 bases from V and 0 bases from J, leaving 8 bases between. The CDR3 length is 13 residues. CDR3 nucleotide sequence: TGTGCCAGCCAGCGTAATAGCAATCAGCCCCAGCATTTT. It yields the protein CASQRNSNQPQHF.

J is TRBJ1-6 and V is TRBV5-4; 9 bases are a match to TRBD1. Germline CDR1 SGHNT, CDR2 YYREEE (reference sequence). After removal of 0 bases from V and 7 bases from J, the junction contained 2 bases not matched to a gene. CDR3 length: 15 residues. The CDR3 is CASSLGQGGNSPLHF. CDR3 nucleotides: TGTGCCAGCAGCTTGGGACAGGGGGGGAATTCACCCCTCCACTTT.

CDR3 coding DNA: TGTGCCAGCAGTTTAAGAGCGGGAGGTCCTCGCCGCGAGCAGTACTTC. Its protein is CASSLRAGGPRREQYF. The chain links TRBV28 to TRBJ2-7; 9 nucleotides line up with TRBD2. The CDR3 sequence is 16 residues long. V lost 2 bases, J lost 6 bases, and 11 bases stayed unmatched. The germline V gene encodes CDR1 MDHEN and CDR2 SYDVKM. Combining the CDR3 with reference TRBV28 and TRBJ2-7 gives the whole variable domain DVKVTQSSRYLVKRTGEKVFLECVQDMDHENMFWYRQDPGLGLRLIYFSYDVKMKEKGDIPEGYSVSREKKERFSLILESASTNQTSMYLCASSLRAGGPRREQYFGPGTRLTVT.

The chain carries TRBV7-2 and TRBJ2-1; D might be TRBD2 (6 bases). V was clipped by 7 bases and J by 8 bases, with 15 bases between them. The CDR3 covers 13 residues. Looked up from germline, CDR1 is SGHTA and CDR2 is FQGNSA. CDR3 sequence reads: CASTPGGLDEQFF. CDR3 bases: TGTGCCAGCACCCCCGGGGGATTGGATGAGCAGTTCTTC.

This clone was picked up a small number of times. The V gene is TRBV6-4, the J gene TRBJ2-7; D is ambiguous. V was trimmed by 4 bases and J by 3 bases, leaving 25 bases between them. Germline lookup yields CDR1 MRHNA and CDR2 SNTAGT. This CDR3 is 18 amino acids long. The CDR3 region has the DNA TGTGCCAGCAGTGGGAATCGGAAGTATCTCTACTACTACTACGAGCAGTACTTC. Protein sequence: CASSGNRKYLYYYYEQYF.

The DNA of the CDR3 is TGTGCCAGCAGTCCGCGGGAGGCAGGGAGGCGGTACGAGCAGTACTTC. Its translation is CASSPREAGRRYEQYF. The chain carries TRBV28 and TRBJ2-7, with 8 nucleotides matching TRBD2. CDR1 is MDHEN and CDR2 is SYDVKM in the germline V gene. The CDR3 consists of 16 residues. After removal of 5 bases from V and 4 bases from J, the junction contained 13 bases not matched to a gene.

The V call is TRBV16, the J call TRBJ2-7; D remains unclear. Germline CDR1 and CDR2: KGHSY and FQNENV. The CDR3 has 14 amino acids. Trimming removed 1 base at V and 5 bases at J, with 12 bases between. The CDR3, as DNA: TGTGCCAGCAGCCAATTGAGTGGGCTCGACGAGCAGTACTTC. Translation gives CASSQLSGLDEQYF.